The 7 T cell receptor beta chains below come from one sample, sequenced in a study of shared T cell receptors in the human thymus. Here immunoSEQ multiplex PCR was the method, and the copy in TCRdb shows in-frame clones only, minus some. Counted here are 630,000 or so clones, roughly 86% occurring once; the ten biggest clones make up approximately 0.0097%. The same data also went into a second study, on human thymus T cells.

Sample: thymocytes. Receptors were obtained from a boy younger than two with a congenital heart defect.

The gene calls are TRBV5-4 and TRBJ1-3; TRBD1 might be the D (5 bases). The germline CDR1 and CDR2 sequences are SGHNT and YYREEE (reference sequence). V lost 3 bases and J 8 bases, leaving 12 bases between the germline ends. CDR3 size: 13 residues. The CDR3 DNA reads TGTGCCAGCAGCTGGACATCCGGAGACACCATATATTTT. Protein: CASSWTSGDTIYF.

The chain couples TRBV6-1 to TRBJ2-2; 8 bases fit TRBD1. Unmatched junction bases numbered 3, after V lost 5 bases and J lost 1 base. The CDR3 sequence is 15 residues long. Germline CDR1 is MNHNS and CDR2 is SASEGT. CDR3: CASSQGQVNTGELFF. The CDR3 DNA reads TGTGCCAGCAGTCAGGGACAGGTGAACACCGGGGAGCTGTTTTTT.

This chain uses TRBV18 with TRBJ1-5; D is uncertain. Trimming stripped 3 bases from V and 9 bases from J, with 9 bases between. This CDR3 has 12 residues. Germline CDR1 and CDR2: KGHSH and LQKENI. The CDR3 protein is CASSPLGPPQHF. The CDR3 bases are TGTGCCAGCTCACCCCTTGGGCCGCCCCAGCATTTT.

This clone was recorded only once. The chain has TRBV28 and TRBJ2-1; TRBD2 agrees at 8 bases. This CDR3 spans 14 amino acids. V lost 2 bases, J lost 8 bases, and 5 bases stayed unmatched. From germline, CDR1 is MDHEN and CDR2 SYDVKM. The CDR3 sequence: CASSLPGGGYEQFF. The CDR3 bases are TGTGCCAGCAGTTTACCCGGGGGGGGCTATGAGCAGTTCTTC.

V and J are TRBV6-6 and TRBJ1-4, with D maybe TRBD1 (5 bases). With 4 bases removed from V and 8 bases from J, the gap between germline ends came to 20 bases. The CDR3 extends over 16 amino acids. The V gene's germline CDR1 is MNHNY and CDR2 SVGAGI (reference sequence). DNA for the CDR3: TGTGCCAGCAGTTCCGCCCAGCACTGGGGGGTGGAAAAACTGTTTTTT. Its protein is CASSSAQHWGVEKLFF.

The V and J genes are TRBV15 and TRBJ2-1; TRBD2 agrees at 8 bases. This CDR3 contains 18 residues. V trimming: 2 bases; J trimming: 7 bases; junction bases outside the gene matches: 16. Germline CDR1 and CDR2: LNHNV and YYDKDF (reference sequence). The CDR3 sequence is CATSRLGSLGTSSNEQFF. CDR3 DNA sequence: TGTGCCACCAGCAGACTAGGGTCGTTAGGGACTAGTTCGAATGAGCAGTTCTTC.

In its sample, this clone was seen a few times. The gene calls are TRBV10-2 and TRBJ1-4; 7 bases line up with TRBD1. After removal of 7 bases from V and 6 bases from J, the junction contained 5 bases not matched to a gene. Germline V CDR1 and CDR2: WSHSY, SAAADI. The CDR3 runs to 13 residues. CDR3 loop: CASKTGLDEKLFF. Here the CDR3 DNA reads TGCGCCAGCAAGACAGGGCTGGATGAAAAACTGTTTTTT.